The 10 T cell receptor beta chains listed next were all sequenced from one sample in a study of T cell changes during pregnancy in multiple sclerosis. TCRdb keeps only in-frame clones here, not all; method: immunoSEQ multiplex PCR. The table includes almost 50,000 clones, about 90% detected once. The sequenced sample was CD4+ T cells from peripheral blood mononuclear cells, obtained in the second trimester of pregnancy. The receptors stem from a female donor in good health, enrolled as a control in a pregnancy study.

This sequence joins TRBV30 and TRBJ1-4; D not resolved. Germline V gene lookup returns CDR1 GTSNPN and CDR2 SVGIG (reference sequence). CDR3 size: 15 residues. Trimming took off 1 base at V and 0 bases at J, with 9 bases between the two ends. CDR3 loop: CAWSGIYATNEKLFF. The CDR3 DNA reads as TGTGCCTGGAGTGGAATCTATGCAACTAATGAAAAACTGTTTTTT.

The chain is built from TRBV5-1 and TRBJ1-1; D is unresolved. The V gene's germline CDR1 is SGHRS and CDR2 YFSETQ. CDR3 size: 13 residues. Trimming took off 4 bases at V and 5 bases at J, with 12 bases between the two ends. The CDR3 coding sequence is TGCGCCAGCAGCAAAACCCCGGGGACTGAAGCTTTCTTT. Translation: CASSKTPGTEAFF. Variable domain in full (rest from reference TRBV5-1 and TRBJ1-1): KAGVTQTPRYLIKTRGQQVTLSCSPISGHRSVSWYQQTPGQGLQFLFEYFSETQRNKGNFPGRFSGRQFSNSRSEMNVSTLELGDSALYLCASSKTPGTEAFFGQGTRLTVV.

The rearrangement joins TRBV7-3 to TRBJ2-3, with D perhaps matching TRBD2 (7 bases). The CDR3 has 15 amino acids. CDR1 is SGHTA, CDR2 FQGTGA, per germline. Trimming shortened V by 1 base and J by 5 bases, and 13 bases separated the two germline ends. The CDR3 is CASSLKGGAGDTQYF. The CDR3 DNA is TGTGCCAGCAGCTTAAAGGGGGGGGCCGGAGATACGCAGTATTTT.

The genes are TRBV4-1 and TRBJ1-1; D call uncertain. Trimming removed 0 bases at V and 0 bases at J, with 8 bases between. This CDR3 spans 15 amino acids. CDR1 is MGHRA and CDR2 is YSYEKL in the germline V gene. CDR3 in DNA: TGCGCCAGCAGCCAAGAGCGGGGAGTGAACACTGAAGCTTTCTTT. Its translation: CASSQERGVNTEAFF.

The chain employs TRBV30 and TRBJ1-1, with D hard to call. V dropped 3 bases and J dropped 11 bases, with 13 bases sitting between them. Germline-derived CDR1 and CDR2 are GTSNPN and SVGIG (reference sequence). This CDR3 has 11 residues. DNA of the CDR3: TGTGCCTGGAGCCCAGGCCGTAGGGCTTTCTTT. Encoded protein: CAWSPGRRAFF.

The V and J genes are TRBV4-1 and TRBJ1-2; D not certain. The CDR3 spans 13 residues. The V and J ends lost 1 base and 8 bases respectively, with 11 bases between them. The germline CDR1 and CDR2 sequences are MGHRA and YSYEKL. This CDR3 is CASSQVVQTGYTF. The CDR3 DNA is TGCGCCAGCAGCCAAGTTGTGCAAACAGGCTACACCTTC.

The chain is built from TRBV11-2 and TRBJ2-1; possible D gene TRBD1, 6 bases. Trimming shortened V by 3 bases and J by 7 bases, and 13 bases separated the two germline ends. The CDR3 is made up of 14 amino acids. Germline V CDR1 and CDR2: SGHAT, FQNNGV. The CDR3 reads CASSFSGVRNEQFF. The CDR3 region has the DNA TGTGCCAGCAGCTTTTCAGGGGTGAGGAATGAGCAGTTCTTC.

The count of this clone is one. The rearrangement links TRBV5-1 to TRBJ2-3; D is ambiguous. This CDR3 contains 14 residues. Germline V CDR1 and CDR2: SGHRS, YFSETQ. The germline V and J ends were trimmed by 5 bases and 0 bases, with 10 bases remaining between them. CDR3 residues: CASRDTTSTDTQYF. In DNA form, the CDR3 reads TGCGCCAGCAGGGATACTACTAGCACAGATACGCAGTATTTT.

The rearrangement uses TRBV7-2 and TRBJ2-5; TRBD1 matches 10 bases. V gave up 3 bases and J gave up 11 bases; unmatched junction bases: 9. CDR3 size: 14 residues. Per the germline V gene, CDR1 is SGHTA and CDR2 is FQGNSA. This CDR3 is CASSFGQGDWGQYF. For the CDR3, the DNA is TGTGCCAGCAGCTTTGGACAGGGGGACTGGGGACAGTACTTC.

J is TRBJ1-6 and V is TRBV30, with 8 bases fitting TRBD1. Trimming at V came to 2 bases and at J to 5 bases, leaving 8 bases not matched to a gene. Germline V gives CDR1 GTSNPN, CDR2 SVGIG (reference sequence). The CDR3 is made up of 16 amino acids. The CDR3 spells CAWSPRGLRDNSPLHF. The CDR3 DNA reads as TGTGCCTGGAGTCCCAGGGGGCTTCGGGATAATTCACCCCTCCACTTT.